Included here is one T cell receptor beta chain sequence, with context. Its antigen is still unknown. The data derive from a study of PD-1 blockade in classical Hodgkin lymphoma. This CDR3 region has 15 residues. V lost 0 bases, J lost 0 bases, and 9 bases lay in between. From germline, CDR1 is LGHNA and CDR2 YSLEER. Profiling relied on immunoSEQ multiplex PCR, and the TCRdb table lists in-frame clones only, not all of them. The table records about 27,000 clones, roughly 72% of them present only once. General study findings and limits: As was reported, newly diagnosed patients showed lower baseline TCR diversity than healthy donors did. Patients who began taking nivolumab under 1 year after ASCT were left out. Baseline diversity was lower in partial responders and progressors than complete responders. Compared with baseline, CD4+ but not CD8+ TCR diversity had risen significantly by C4D1.

Documented time point: cycle 4 day 1 (C4D1), after 5 to 7 weeks of nivolumab. Every one of the patients relapsed after autologous stem cell transplantation (brentuximab vedotin exposure was variable). The sequence was obtained from a human donor with classical Hodgkin lymphoma. The sequencing here drew on peripheral blood mononuclear cells (PBMCs), taken before the fourth cycle of nivolumab. This rearrangement joins TRBV4-3 to TRBJ2-7; D is unclear. The CDR3: CASSQEAGSSYEQYF. DNA for the CDR3: TGCGCCAGCAGCCAAGAAGCTGGTTCCTCCTACGAGCAGTACTTC.